A single sample is the source of the 20 T cell receptor beta chains below, sequenced in a study of cytomegalovirus exposure and HLA in healthy donors. The PCR had 60 Vbeta and 13 Jbeta primers. Data came from immunoSEQ multiplex PCR; TCRdb stores just in-frame clones and leaves some out. The sample records 150,000 to 200,000 clones, 70% to 80% being singletons. Sample: PBMCs. Receptors were obtained from a woman aged 40-49 years in good health and CMV-seronegative.

This chain connects TRBV30 to TRBJ1-1; D remains unclear. From germline, CDR1 is GTSNPN and CDR2 SVGIG (reference sequence). V shed 4 bases and J shed 7 bases, with 16 bases lying between them. The CDR3 spans 13 residues. CDR3 protein: CAWTGVVDSEAFF. CDR3 DNA: TGTGCCTGGACAGGCGTCGTCGATAGTGAAGCTTTCTTT.

The V gene is TRBV7-8, the J gene TRBJ1-1, with TRBD1 identical over 10 bases. Per the germline V gene, CDR1 is SGHVS and CDR2 is FQNEAQ. J was trimmed by 4 bases and V by 3 bases; bases with no gene match: 2. The CDR3 is made up of 14 amino acids. CDR3 loop: CASSFRQGATEAFF. CDR3 nucleotide sequence: TGTGCCAGCAGCTTTCGACAGGGGGCCACTGAAGCTTTCTTT.

This sequence joins TRBV6-6 and TRBJ2-2; 7 nucleotides match TRBD2. There are 13 residues in the CDR3. V trimming: 6 bases; J trimming: 7 bases; junction bases outside the gene matches: 5. Germline V gives CDR1 MNHNY, CDR2 SVGAGI (reference sequence). CDR3 sequence: CASRPGGVGELFF. The DNA for the CDR3 is TGTGCCAGCAGACCGGGAGGTGTCGGGGAGCTGTTTTTT.

The chain joins TRBV25-1 to TRBJ1-1; D perhaps matches TRBD1 (5 bases). In germline, CDR1 is MGHDK, CDR2 SYGVNS. The V end lost 10 bases, the J end lost 3 bases, and 15 bases lay between the germline ends. The CDR3 is 13 amino acids. The CDR3 nucleotides read TGTGCCACTCGTTTCGGGGGTGACACTGAAGCTTTCTTT. Translation gives CATRFGGDTEAFF. Full variable domain (missing parts from reference TRBV25-1 and TRBJ1-1): EADIYQTPRYLVIGTGKKITLECSQTMGHDKMYWYQQDPGMELHLIHYSYGVNSTEKGDLSSESTVSRIRTEHFPLTLESARPSHTSQYLCATRFGGDTEAFFGQGTRLTVV.

The chain recombines TRBV18 with TRBJ1-1; 7 bases align to TRBD1. Losses at the gene ends were 0 bases for V and 3 bases for J; bases not matched to a gene: 4. The CDR3 spans 15 residues. The germline V gene has CDR1 KGHSH and CDR2 LQKENI. The DNA for the CDR3 is TGTGCCAGCTCACCACCCGGGCAGGGGGACACTGAAGCTTTCTTT. This translates into CASSPPGQGDTEAFF.

The rearrangement uses TRBV18 and TRBJ1-3; 7 bases align to TRBD1. Germline V lookup: CDR1 KGHSH, CDR2 LQKENI. CDR3 size: 17 residues. V lost 2 bases to trimming and J lost 2 bases; unmatched junction nucleotides: 9. CDR3 residues: CASSPVLDRRAGNTIYF. DNA for the CDR3: TGTGCCAGCTCACCAGTCTTGGACAGGAGGGCTGGAAACACCATATATTTT.

The chain uses TRBV7-8 and TRBJ2-6; D call uncertain. Germline CDR1 and CDR2: SGHVS and FQNEAQ. This CDR3 has 18 residues. Trimming shortened V by 6 bases and J by 0 bases, and 18 bases separated the two germline ends. CDR3: CASRPTATSRSGANVLTF. DNA of the CDR3: TGTGCCAGCAGGCCTACTGCTACCTCCCGCTCTGGGGCCAACGTCCTGACTTTC.

V gene TRBV30 combines with J gene TRBJ1-5, with 7 bases aligning to TRBD1. This CDR3 has 14 amino acids. V lost 2 bases and J lost 11; bases outside the gene matches: 12. CDR1 GTSNPN and CDR2 SVGIG come from the germline V gene (reference sequence). CDR3 region: CAWSSETGSRTQHF. The CDR3 DNA is TGTGCCTGGAGTTCCGAGACAGGGAGTAGGACCCAGCATTTT.

The V call is TRBV2, the J call TRBJ1-2; unclear D gene. Deletions cut 3 bases from V and 1 base from J, with 6 bases between. This CDR3 spans 13 amino acids. From germline, CDR1 is SNHLY and CDR2 FYNNEI. The CDR3 bases are TGTGCCAGCAGTGAGTGGAGTAACTATGGCTACACCTTC. It yields the protein CASSEWSNYGYTF.

This chain connects TRBV9 to TRBJ1-1; 9 nucleotides align to TRBD1. The CDR3 is 14 residues long. Germline V CDR1 and CDR2: SGDLS, YYNGEE. V lost 4 bases, J lost 7 bases, and 8 bases stayed unmatched. CDR3: CASSKQGALGEAFF. CDR3 DNA: TGTGCCAGCAGCAAACAGGGGGCGCTGGGTGAAGCTTTCTTT.

The chain combines TRBV28 with TRBJ1-5; 7 bases align to TRBD1. V gave up 5 bases and J gave up 2 bases; unmatched junction bases: 6. CDR1 is MDHEN, CDR2 SYDVKM, per germline. The CDR3 sequence is 15 residues long. CDR3 in amino acids: CASSLGQVGNQPQHF. The DNA for the CDR3 is TGTGCCAGCAGTCTAGGACAGGTTGGCAATCAGCCCCAGCATTTT.

This clone was recorded once. V and J are TRBV5-1 and TRBJ2-5; TRBD2 matches at 10 bases. With 2 bases clipped from V and 5 bases from J, the junction kept 6 bases outside the gene matches. In germline, CDR1 is SGHRS, CDR2 YFSETQ. The CDR3 runs 15 residues. Here the CDR3 reads CASSFGSGRGETQYF. In DNA, the CDR3 is TGCGCCAGCAGCTTCGGAAGCGGGAGGGGGGAGACCCAGTACTTC.

This sequence joins TRBV5-4 and TRBJ2-6, with D unresolved. Looked up from germline, CDR1 is SGHNT and CDR2 is YYREEE (reference sequence). The germline V and J ends were trimmed by 1 base and 0 bases, with 5 bases remaining between them. The CDR3 covers 15 residues. The CDR3 here is CASSLYSSGANVLTF. The CDR3, as DNA: TGTGCCAGCAGCTTGTACAGCTCTGGGGCCAACGTCCTGACTTTC.

This chain links TRBV2 with TRBJ2-5; D uncertain. Trimming left V 4 bases short and J 9 bases short, with 12 bases between. Looked up from germline, CDR1 is SNHLY and CDR2 is FYNNEI. This CDR3 has 12 residues. The CDR3 DNA is TGTGCCAGCAGTGTTGACGGTCGGGCCCAGTACTTC. Its protein is CASSVDGRAQYF.

This rearrangement joins TRBV19 to TRBJ2-7, with D possibly TRBD2 on 5 matching bases. The length of the CDR3 is 13 residues. Trimming took 5 bases from V and 3 from J, leaving 11 bases between them. CDR1 LNHDA and CDR2 SQIVND come from the germline V gene (reference sequence). CDR3 residues: CASSRSGFYEQYF. The CDR3 DNA follows: TGTGCCAGTAGTCGGAGCGGATTCTACGAGCAGTACTTC.

The rearrangement links TRBV6-5 to TRBJ1-1; 8 bases are shared with TRBD1. The V gene's germline CDR1 is MNHEY and CDR2 SVGAGI. J lost 4 bases, V lost 0 bases, and 4 bases had no gene match. The CDR3 has 15 residues. The CDR3 nucleotides read TGTGCCAGCAGTTACTCGACAGGGGTGGCCACTGAAGCTTTCTTT. This codes for CASSYSTGVATEAFF.

The V call is TRBV29-1, the J call TRBJ2-1, with 7 bases fitting TRBD1. The CDR3 spans 12 residues. CDR1 and CDR2 (germline): SQVTM, ANQGSEA. Germline trimming cut 7 bases from V and 8 bases from J; bases unmatched to any gene: 8. The CDR3 here is CSGGPGGYEQFF. The CDR3 DNA sequence: TGCAGCGGGGGTCCAGGGGGATATGAGCAGTTCTTC.

This chain connects TRBV27 to TRBJ1-4; D gene uncertain. This CDR3 contains 14 residues. Germline values: CDR1 MNHEY, CDR2 SMNVEV (reference sequence). V lost 3 bases and J lost 0, with 5 bases in between. The CDR3 DNA reads TGTGCCAGCAGTTTCGTGTCAACTAATGAAAAACTGTTTTTT. Translated, it gives CASSFVSTNEKLFF.

The V and J genes are TRBV7-8 and TRBJ1-2, with D possibly being TRBD1 (5 bases). CDR3 size: 13 residues. Germline loops: CDR1 SGHVS, CDR2 FQNEAQ. V was clipped by 5 bases and J by 8 bases, with 15 bases between them. For the CDR3, the DNA is TGTGCCAGCAGCCCCAGGGAATTGCAGGGCTACACCTTC. This encodes CASSPRELQGYTF.

The J gene is TRBJ2-5, the V gene TRBV29-1; 7 bases fit TRBD1. The J call may not be correct, given that the DNA end is closer to TRBJ2-7. There are 14 residues in the CDR3. Germline CDR1 is SQVTM and CDR2 is ANQGSEA. The CDR3 nucleotides read TGCAGCGCCAAAGGGACAGCAAGCTCCTACGAGCAGTACTTC. Protein product: CSAKGTASSYEQYF.